A single T cell receptor beta chain is shown here with its context. The target antigen is unknown. Trimming pared 4 bases from V and 0 bases from J, leaving 5 bases between. Germline-derived CDR1 and CDR2 are SGHKS and YYEKEE (reference sequence). This CDR3 is 13 amino acids long. This specimen comes from a study of tumor-infiltrating lymphocytes in localized non-small cell lung cancer. Overall study findings and caveats: T-cell fraction did not differ between immunotypes IM1 and IM2. Tumors had more T cell infiltration than uninvolved lung, per TCRbeta sequencing and CD3 counts.

Profiling relied on immunoSEQ multiplex PCR, and the TCRdb table lists in-frame clones only, not all of them. The data hold fewer than 8,500 clones, with about 70% observed a single time. The rearrangement links TRBV5-5 to TRBJ2-4; tentative D call: TRBD2 (5 bases). This receptor was identified in a human donor with non-small cell lung cancer. Sequenced: uninvolved lung tissue not adjacent to the tumor. CDR3 DNA: TGTGCCAGCAGCGGACTAGCCAAAAACATTCAGTACTTC. Encoded protein: CASSGLAKNIQYF.